This T cell receptor beta chain was found in a study of blood T cells in healthy people across ages. The overall study: With template switching, about one barcoded beta molecule was captured per two T cells.

This clonotype was detected a few times. This CDR3 region has 13 residues. Per the germline V gene, CDR1 is DFQATT and CDR2 is SNEGSKA (reference sequence). Trimming cost V 5 bases and J 3 bases, with 14 bases left between them. Combining a sample-barcoded 5' primer with a J-beta primer mix, a second PCR ran for about 7 to 12 cycles. TCRdb called the 5' RACE reads again in MiXCR, with one record for every CDR3 protein. The sample contains roughly 1.5 million distinct CDR3 sequences, approximately 42% of which appear only once. Sequencing was performed on blood. J is TRBJ2-7 and V is TRBV20-1; D tentatively fits TRBD1 or TRBD2 (5 bases each). The sequence was collected from a woman under 30 in good health. The CDR3 sequence is CSACRDRDYEQYF. CDR3 nucleotide sequence: TGCAGTGCTTGCCGGGACCGAGACTACGAGCAGTACTTC.